These T cell receptor beta chains were read from a single sample in a study of control samples from healthy donors and cancer patients. The method was immunoSEQ multiplex PCR; TCRdb's version includes in-frame clones alone and lacks a portion of them. In the table there are some 110,000 clones, roughly nine tenths of which are singletons. The sequencing sample was made of PBMCs. The receptors derive from a woman in her fifties or sixties with colorectal cancer. Each CDR3 is given with its conserved first and last residue. A D gene is named only where the DNA matches it firmly. Some rows have no size entry. The others give once, few or many, or a class for an expanded clone.

abundance	d_gene	j_gene	v_gene	CDR3nt	CDR3aa
.	.	TRBJ1-2	TRBV12-3/TRBV12-4	TGTGCCAGCAGTTCAACAGACTATGGCTACACCTTC	CASSSTDYGYTF
once	.	TRBJ1-4	TRBV6-5	TGTGCCAGCAGTTACGGCCGGCAGGAGAAGGAACTGTTTTTT	CASSYGRQEKELFF
.	.	TRBJ1-1	TRBV19	TGTGCCAGTAGTATCTCGGTGGACACTGAAGCTTTCTTT	CASSISVDTEAFF
.	.	TRBJ2-7	TRBV3-1/TRBV3-2	TGTGCCAGCAGCCAAGATTACGAGCAGTACTTC	CASSQDYEQYF
.	.	TRBJ2-5	TRBV7-3	TGTGCCAGCAGCTTAAGGGGGGAGACCCAGTACTTC	CASSLRGETQYF
once	TRBD1	TRBJ1-4	TRBV28	TGTGCCAGCAGTCCCCAGACAGGGGGTTTACGGGAAAAACTGTTTTTT	CASSPQTGGLREKLFF
.	TRBD1	TRBJ1-1	TRBV3-1/TRBV3-2	TGTGCCAGCAGCCATTGGGACAGGGCCGAAGCTTTCTTT	CASSHWDRAEAFF
few	.	TRBJ2-1	TRBV7-8	TGTGCCAGCAGGGGTCGGGGGAGCTCCTACAATGAGCAGTTCTTC	CASRGRGSSYNEQFF
.	.	TRBJ1-3	TRBV9	TGTGCCAGCAGCCTCGGTGGGTCAGGAAACACCATATATTTT	CASSLGGSGNTIYF
once	.	TRBJ1-2	TRBV5-1	TGCGCCAGCAGCTACTCAGGGATAGATGGCTACACCTTC	CASSYSGIDGYTF
.	.	TRBJ1-5	TRBV6-5	TGTGCCAGCAGATTAGACGGCAATCAGCCCCAGCATTTT	CASRLDGNQPQHF
.	.	TRBJ2-6	TRBV5-1	TGCGCCAGCAGCTCGACCTCTGGGGCCAACGTCCTGACTTTC	CASSSTSGANVLTF
.	TRBD1	TRBJ1-2	TRBV7-8	TGTGCCAGCAGCTCGGGCCAGGGGGCAAGAAGCTATGGCTACACCTTC	CASSSGQGARSYGYTF
.	.	TRBJ2-7	TRBV28	TGTGCCAGCAGTTCCCCCTCTGACAGGCGACCCTACGAGCAGTACTTC	CASSSPSDRRPYEQYF
.	.	TRBJ1-1	TRBV5-6	TGTGCCAGCTCGCAAGAGAGGGTTCCTCTCACTGAAGCTTTCTTT	CASSQERVPLTEAFF
.	.	TRBJ1-5	TRBV5-5	TGTGCCAGCAGCTTAGAACAGGGACGGAATCAGCCCCAGCATTTT	CASSLEQGRNQPQHF
.	.	TRBJ1-1	TRBV5-1	TGCGCCAGCAGCATGGACTCAGTGGGTGTGAACACTGAAGCTTTCTTT	CASSMDSVGVNTEAFF
few	.	TRBJ1-3	TRBV6-6	TGTGCCAGCAGTTACGCGAGGGCCCCTGGAAACACCATATATTTT	CASSYARAPGNTIYF
.	.	TRBJ1-5	TRBV6-5	TGTGCCAGCAACGTGGGCGGCGGAAATCAGCCCCAGCATTTT	CASNVGGGNQPQHF
.	.	TRBJ2-2	TRBV5-1	TGCGCCAGCAGCGATAGCGGCACCGGGGAGCTGTTTTTT	CASSDSGTGELFF
.	TRBD1	TRBJ1-1	TRBV6-5	TGTGCCAGCAGTCCTACCGAGGGGGCGTACACTGAAGCTTTCTTT	CASSPTEGAYTEAFF
.	.	TRBJ1-1	TRBV6-5	TGTGCCAGCACCTTTAGCGGCACTGAAGCTTTCTTT	CASTFSGTEAFF
.	TRBD1	TRBJ2-5	TRBV4-1	TGCGCCAGCAGCCAAGCCGCGGACAGGCCCTACCAAGAGACCCAGTACTTC	CASSQAADRPYQETQYF
.	.	TRBJ2-1	TRBV9	TGTGCCAGCAGCGTAGGCCCCCGAGACGGGTCGCCAGTGCAGTTCTTC	CASSVGPRDGSPVQFF
.	.	TRBJ1-5	TRBV6-1	TGTGCCAGCAGTGAAGCAATCGGCAATCAGCCCCAGCATTTT	CASSEAIGNQPQHF
.	.	TRBJ2-3	TRBV18	TGTGCCAGCTCACCCCCGGAAGCGTCGGCAGATACGCAGTATTTT	CASSPPEASADTQYF
few	TRBD1	TRBJ2-1	TRBV6-1	TGTGCCAGCAGTGAAGTAACAGGGGGCAGGAAGAATGAGCAGTTCTTC	CASSEVTGGRKNEQFF
.	.	TRBJ1-6	TRBV12-5	TGTGCTAGTGGTTTGGTACTGCCAGGTCGGCTTCGGGGCTCCTATAATTCACCCCTCCACTTT	CASGLVLPGRLRGSYNSPLHF